These T cell receptor beta chains were read from a single sample in a study of cytomegalovirus exposure and HLA in healthy donors. Clones were read by immunoSEQ multiplex PCR, and TCRdb kept only the in-frame ones, dropping some. The sample includes 100,000 to 150,000 clones, less than 90% of them seen just once. Sample: PBMCs. These receptors came from a man aged 45-65 years in good health and CMV-seronegative. Each CDR3 is given with its conserved first and last residue. D genes are given only for firm matches. Where a row states a size, it is once, few, many or the class of an expanded clone; other rows omit it.

d_gene,abundance,v_gene,j_gene,CDR3aa,CDR3nt
NA,NA,TRBV4-1,TRBJ1-2,CASSQPWGLDGYTF,TGCGCCAGCAGCCAGCCCTGGGGCCTAGATGGCTACACCTTC
TRBD1,NA,TRBV23-1,TRBJ1-5,CASTQKGTGRNQPQHF,TGCGCCAGCACCCAAAAGGGGACAGGGCGCAATCAGCCCCAGCATTTT
NA,NA,TRBV19,TRBJ2-4,CASSADRGNIQYF,TGTGCCAGTAGTGCGGACAGAGGAAACATTCAGTACTTC
NA,NA,TRBV19,TRBJ2-3,CASSPGGLSTDTQYF,TGTGCCAGTAGCCCCGGGGGTCTCAGCACAGATACGCAGTATTTT
TRBD1,few,TRBV7-2,TRBJ2-7,CASSLGAQGDEQYF,TGTGCCAGCAGCTTAGGAGCCCAGGGGGACGAGCAGTACTTC
TRBD2,NA,TRBV7-8,TRBJ2-5,CASSWTSGGQETQYF,TGTGCCAGCAGCTGGACTAGCGGGGGACAAGAGACCCAGTACTTC
NA,NA,TRBV27,TRBJ2-5,CASSWAIRETQYF,TGTGCCAGCAGTTGGGCGATTAGGGAGACCCAGTACTTC
TRBD1,NA,TRBV5-8,TRBJ1-2,CASSTFDREDYGYTF,TGTGCCAGCAGCACGTTCGACAGGGAAGACTATGGCTACACCTTC
NA,few,TRBV5-1,TRBJ2-5,CASSFGGGAYQETQYF,TGCGCCAGCAGCTTCGGCGGGGGCGCGTACCAAGAGACCCAGTACTTC
TRBD1,NA,TRBV7-9,TRBJ1-5,CASSQNRGGVNQPQHF,TGTGCCAGCAGCCAAAACAGGGGGGGAGTCAATCAGCCCCAGCATTTT
NA,few,TRBV10-3,TRBJ1-5,CAISESEGVGQPQHF,TGTGCCATCAGTGAGTCCGAGGGGGTAGGTCAGCCCCAGCATTTT
NA,NA,TRBV4-2,TRBJ1-5,CASSQERNQPQHF,TGTGCCAGCAGCCAAGAGAGGAATCAGCCCCAGCATTTT
TRBD2,once,TRBV7-2,TRBJ2-1,CASSREGDEQFF,TGTGCCAGCAGCCGGGAGGGGGATGAGCAGTTCTTC
TRBD1,NA,TRBV5-8,TRBJ2-3,CASSLGIGTGNTDTQYF,TGTGCCAGCAGCTTGGGGATCGGGACAGGCAACACAGATACGCAGTATTTT
NA,NA,TRBV9,TRBJ2-2,CASSSRDTGELFF,TGTGCCAGCAGCTCCAGGGATACCGGGGAGCTGTTTTTT
TRBD2,NA,TRBV4-1,TRBJ2-5,CASSFTSAETQYF,TGCGCCAGCAGCTTTACTAGCGCAGAGACCCAGTACTTC
TRBD2,NA,TRBV7-6,TRBJ2-5,CASSSIRGGIGETQYF,TGTGCCAGCAGTTCGATACGGGGGGGCATTGGGGAGACCCAGTACTTC
TRBD1,NA,TRBV6-5,TRBJ2-1,CASSYSLSGGVYEQFF,TGTGCCAGCAGTTACTCGCTGTCAGGGGGAGTCTATGAGCAGTTCTTC
NA,NA,TRBV10-2,TRBJ1-5,CASSGDRGFHQHF,TGCGCCAGCAGTGGAGATAGGGGGTTTCACCAGCATTTT
NA,NA,TRBV6-6,TRBJ2-3,CASSYSMKGGEYF,TGTGCCAGCAGTTACTCGATGAAGGGGGGGGAGTATTTT
TRBD2,NA,TRBV15,TRBJ2-7,CATSPRTSPAEQYF,TGTGCCACCAGCCCACGGACTAGTCCGGCCGAGCAGTACTTC
NA,NA,TRBV7-8,TRBJ1-1,CASSSLIVGAGEAFF,TGTGCCAGCAGCTCTTTAATTGTAGGCGCAGGTGAAGCTTTCTTT
NA,NA,TRBV5-1,TRBJ2-1,CASSGTGYGYNEQFF,TGCGCCAGCAGCGGAACAGGGTACGGTTACAATGAGCAGTTCTTC
NA,NA,TRBV30,TRBJ1-1,CAWSVGLENTEAFF,TGTGCCTGGAGTGTAGGACTGGAGAACACTGAAGCTTTCTTT
NA,once,TRBV5-1,TRBJ2-5,CASSLGRGETQYF,TGCGCCAGCAGCTTGGGACGGGGAGAGACCCAGTACTTC
NA,NA,TRBV5-1,TRBJ2-3,CASSLVADTDTQYF,TGCGCCAGCAGCTTGGTGGCAGACACAGATACGCAGTATTTT
TRBD1,NA,TRBV10-3,TRBJ2-5,CAIRPDRAGETQYF,TGTGCCATCAGGCCCGACAGGGCAGGAGAGACCCAGTACTTC
NA,once,TRBV5-4,TRBJ2-5,CASSWTIQETQYF,TGTGCCAGCAGCTGGACAATCCAAGAGACCCAGTACTTC
TRBD2,NA,TRBV7-6,TRBJ2-3,CASSPRLAHTDTQYF,TGTGCCAGCAGCCCCCGACTAGCGCACACAGATACGCAGTATTTT
NA,NA,TRBV30,TRBJ1-6,CAWSVQGGSPLHF,TGTGCCTGGAGTGTACAGGGCGGTTCACCCCTCCACTTT
NA,NA,TRBV5-1,TRBJ2-3,CASSLDGGVRDTQYF,TGCGCCAGCAGCTTGGACGGCGGGGTTCGGGATACGCAGTATTTT
NA,NA,TRBV5-4,TRBJ2-5,CASRETGRGFETQYF,TGTGCCAGCAGGGAAACCGGGCGCGGGTTCGAGACCCAGTACTTC
TRBD1,NA,TRBV27,TRBJ1-5,CASSLSRDSETQHF,TGTGCCAGCAGTTTATCGAGGGACAGTGAAACCCAGCATTTT
TRBD2,once,TRBV19,TRBJ2-1,CASRERGGGEQFF,TGTGCCAGTCGCGAGCGGGGTGGAGGTGAGCAGTTCTTC
TRBD1,NA,TRBV25-1,TRBJ2-7,CASNLPGQDYEQYF,TGTGCCAGCAACCTACCGGGACAGGACTACGAGCAGTACTTC
NA,NA,TRBV28,TRBJ1-4,CASSRQATNEKLFF,TGTGCCAGCAGTCGACAGGCAACTAATGAAAAACTGTTTTTT
NA,NA,TRBV6-5,TRBJ2-2,CASSYSYSSVSGELFF,TGTGCCAGCAGTTACTCCTATAGTAGCGTATCCGGGGAGCTGTTTTTT
TRBD1,NA,TRBV6-5,TRBJ2-1,CASNRGDPYNEQFF,TGTGCCAGCAACAGGGGGGACCCCTACAATGAGCAGTTCTTC
TRBD1,NA,TRBV9,TRBJ1-2,CASSVDGQGLHGYTF,TGTGCCAGCAGCGTAGACGGACAGGGATTACATGGCTACACCTTC
TRBD1,once,TRBV29-1,TRBJ1-2,CSVESKVRDRAGYTF,TGCAGCGTTGAATCTAAAGTCCGGGACAGGGCTGGCTACACCTTC
NA,once,TRBV4-3,TRBJ2-3,CASSQDPGGTDTQYF,TGCGCCAGCAGCCAAGATCCCGGGGGCACAGATACGCAGTATTTT
NA,NA,TRBV28,TRBJ1-2,CASSPPEVYGYTF,TGTGCCAGCAGTCCCCCGGAGGTCTATGGCTACACCTTC
TRBD1,NA,TRBV6-1,TRBJ2-6,CASGDRSGANVLTF,TGTGCCAGCGGGGACAGATCTGGGGCCAACGTCCTGACTTTC
TRBD2,NA,TRBV19,TRBJ2-1,CASSEPSGRSYNEQFF,TGTGCCAGTAGTGAACCAAGCGGGAGATCTTACAATGAGCAGTTCTTC
TRBD1,NA,TRBV9,TRBJ2-7,CASSVGTGGTYEQYF,TGTGCCAGCAGCGTAGGGACAGGGGGCACGTACGAGCAGTACTTC
NA,few,TRBV9,TRBJ2-2,CASSVVSIAPGDLSGELFF,TGTGCCAGCAGCGTAGTTTCCATAGCGCCAGGGGATCTTTCCGGGGAGCTGTTTTTT
NA,NA,TRBV18,TRBJ2-3,CASSRGATDTQYF,TGTGCCAGCTCACGCGGGGCCACAGATACGCAGTATTTT
NA,NA,TRBV4-2,TRBJ1-5,CASSQDSQFDSNQPQHF,TGTGCCAGCAGCCAAGATAGCCAGTTCGATAGCAATCAGCCCCAGCATTTT
NA,NA,TRBV4-3,TRBJ1-2,CASSPRVGSYGYTF,TGCGCCAGCAGCCCCAGGGTCGGGAGCTATGGCTACACCTTC
TRBD1,NA,TRBV29-1,TRBJ2-7,CSIDRGAEQYF,TGCAGCATAGACAGGGGGGCCGAGCAGTACTTC
NA,NA,TRBV9,TRBJ2-3,CASSRSGSSTDTQYF,TGTGCCAGCAGTCGTAGCGGTTCTAGCACAGATACGCAGTATTTT
TRBD1,NA,TRBV23-1,TRBJ2-7,CASSHRQGWSYEQYF,TGCGCCAGCAGTCACCGACAGGGTTGGTCCTACGAGCAGTACTTC
TRBD2,NA,TRBV9,TRBJ2-5,CASSVLSGGSGETQYF,TGTGCCAGCAGCGTTCTCAGCGGGGGATCGGGAGAGACCCAGTACTTC
NA,NA,TRBV10-1,TRBJ1-3,CASSGQGTSGGNTIYF,TGCGCCAGCAGTGGGCAGGGAACTTCGGGTGGAAACACCATATATTTT
TRBD1,NA,TRBV28,TRBJ1-1,CASSRRTGVRTEAFF,TGTGCCAGCAGTAGAAGGACAGGGGTAAGGACTGAAGCTTTCTTT
TRBD1,NA,TRBV7-9,TRBJ1-6,CASSPYRGDNSPLHF,TGTGCCAGCAGCCCGTACAGGGGAGATAATTCACCCCTCCACTTT
NA,NA,TRBV5-6,TRBJ2-2,CASTRVTAGELFF,TGTGCCAGCACTCGGGTAACTGCCGGGGAGCTGTTTTTT
NA,few,TRBV10-1,TRBJ2-7,CASSPRTGCGF,TGCGCCAGCAGTCCTCGAACAGGGTGCGGCTTC
NA,NA,TRBV6-1,TRBJ2-7,CASSETDPEQYF,TGTGCCAGCAGTGAAACAGACCCCGAGCAGTACTTC
NA,NA,TRBV29-1,TRBJ1-1,CSAIQGRTEAFF,TGCAGCGCCATTCAGGGAAGAACTGAAGCTTTCTTT